This T cell receptor (beta chain) was sequenced for a study of T cell changes during pregnancy in multiple sclerosis. Sequencing used immunoSEQ multiplex PCR; TCRdb keeps in-frame clones, though not all of them. The profile shows tens of thousands of clones, about nine tenths of them singletons. Material: peripheral blood, obtained in the second trimester of pregnancy. The clonotype was recovered from a female donor with multiple sclerosis, enrolled in a pregnancy study.

The CDR3 loop reads CASSLEGATDTQYF. The CDR3 DNA is TGTGCCAGCAGCTTAGAGGGGGCCACAGATACGCAGTATTTT. The J gene is TRBJ2-3, the V gene TRBV7-9; 7 nucleotides agree with TRBD1. With 1 base clipped from V and 2 bases from J, the junction kept 0 bases outside the gene matches. The germline CDR1 and CDR2 sequences are SEHNR and FQNEAQ (reference sequence). CDR3 size: 14 residues.